This is a list of T cell receptor beta chains from one sample in a study of T cells in Graves' hyperthyroidism and ophthalmopathy. TCRdb reprocessed the multiplex PCR reads with MiXCR, giving one entry per CDR3 protein. The sample has 350,000 to 400,000 distinct CDR3 sequences, under 15% seen once. Sequencing was performed on blood. These receptors originate from a woman in her 30s with Graves' hyperthyroidism. Each CDR3 is given with its conserved first and last residue. A D gene is named only where the DNA matches it firmly. Expanded clones get a size class; other rows say once, few or many, or leave the size out.

>.|TRBJ1-3|TRBV5-6|TRBD1
TGTGCCAGCAGCTTGGCCGGGACAGGGGACTCTGGAAACACCATATATTTT
CASSLAGTGDSGNTIYF
>.|TRBJ1-6|TRBV28|TRBD1
TGTGCCAGCATCAGGGGGGGGAAGTCTAATTCACCCCTCCACTTT
CASIRGGKSNSPLHF
>many|TRBJ2-7|TRBV28|TRBD2
TGTGCCAGCAGTTTGCGCAGCGGGAGGACCTACGAGCAGTACTTC
CASSLRSGRTYEQYF
>many|TRBJ2-7|TRBV5-4|TRBD1
TGTGCCAGCAGCGGGGGACAGGGGGGCTACGAGCAGTACTTC
CASSGGQGGYEQYF
>few|TRBJ2-4|TRBV2|TRBD2
TGTGCCAGCAAGGCTAGCGGGACCGGGGGGAACATTCAGTACTTC
CASKASGTGGNIQYF
>many|TRBJ1-2|TRBV28|TRBD1
TGTGCCAGCAGCCGGGACAGGGGTATATATACCTTC
CASSRDRGIYTF
>many|TRBJ2-2|TRBV28|.
TGTGCCAGCAGTTTTAATTTAGGCACGTCGAACACCGGGGAGCTGTTTTTT
CASSFNLGTSNTGELFF
>.|TRBJ2-5|TRBV7-8|.
TGTGCCAGCAGCTTCCGCCTCGGAGAGACCCAGTACTTC
CASSFRLGETQYF
>.|TRBJ2-4|TRBV2|.
TGTGCCAGCAGGTCACCGGGGGCTGATTCAAACATTCAGTACTTC
CASRSPGADSNIQYF
>.|TRBJ1-5|TRBV4-1|.
TGCGCCAGCAGCCCGGGTGGTGGGTACAATCAGCCCCAGCATTTT
CASSPGGGYNQPQHF
>few|TRBJ2-7|TRBV19|.
TGTGCCAGTAGTCAGCGACACAGCTCCTACGAGCAGTACTTC
CASSQRHSSYEQYF
>many|TRBJ2-1|TRBV24-1|.
TGTGCCACCAGTGATTTGTTTCAATCTGGAGGGGGGGGATACAATGAGCAGTTCTTC
CATSDLFQSGGGGYNEQFF
>.|TRBJ2-7|TRBV20-1|.
TGCAGTGCTAGAGATCATAGCTACTACGAGCAGTACTTC
CSARDHSYYEQYF
>many|TRBJ2-2|TRBV7-3|.
TGTGCCAGCAGCTTAAACCCGGGAGCGGGCACCGGGGAGCTGTTTTTT
CASSLNPGAGTGELFF
>.|TRBJ2-4|TRBV28|TRBD1
TGTGCCAGCAGTTTATACTACGCCTTGGGGACAGGCAAACTAGCCAAAAACATTCAGTACTTC
CASSLYYALGTGKLAKNIQYF
>.|TRBJ2-3|TRBV20-1|TRBD2
TGCAGTGCCTTCACCGGACTAGCGGGAGCAGATACGCAGTATTTT
CSAFTGLAGADTQYF
>many|TRBJ2-7|TRBV18|.
TGTGCCAGCTCACCGGGCAGGGTCCACGAGCAGTACTTC
CASSPGRVHEQYF
>many|TRBJ2-7|TRBV29-1|.
TGCAGCGCCAGGCAGACCGTCGGCGAGCAGTACTTC
CSARQTVGEQYF
>many|TRBJ1-2|TRBV5-1|.
TGCGCCAGCAGCTTGGCCGCAGATAGGCCTAATGGCTACACCTTC
CASSLAADRPNGYTF
>many|TRBJ2-7|TRBV12-3/TRBV12-4|TRBD2
TGTGCCAGCAGTACTAGCGGGAGTCTCTACGAGCAGTACTTC
CASSTSGSLYEQYF
>many|TRBJ2-1|TRBV24-1|.
TGTGCCACCAGTCCCGCAGGGGCTAAGGTCACCTACAATGAGCAGTTCTTC
CATSPAGAKVTYNEQFF
>few|TRBJ2-1|TRBV24-1|.
TGTGCCACCAGTGATTACAGGGTTAATGAGCAGTTCTTC
CATSDYRVNEQFF
>.|TRBJ2-1|TRBV4-1|.
TGCGCCAGCAGCCAAGTCGGGAGCTCCTACGAGCAGTTCTTC
CASSQVGSSYEQFF
>many|TRBJ2-1|TRBV28|TRBD2
TGTGCCAGCAGTCCACTACTAGCGGGAGGTCACAATGAGCAGTTCTTC
CASSPLLAGGHNEQFF
>.|TRBJ2-2|TRBV6-1|.
TGTGCCAGCAGCTCTCAGGACGGTCACTACACCGGGGAGCTGTTTTTT
CASSSQDGHYTGELFF
>.|TRBJ2-7|TRBV6-1|.
TGTGCCAGCAGTGTGGACAGACTTCCCTACGAGCAGTACTTC
CASSVDRLPYEQYF
>many|TRBJ2-5|TRBV10-3|TRBD2
TGTGCCATCAGCGCCGGACTAGCGCGCCGCCAAGAGACCCAGTACTTC
CAISAGLARRQETQYF
>.|TRBJ1-4|TRBV5-1|.
TGCGCCAGCAGCTTGTCAAACGGCCCGAATGAAAAACTGTTTTTT
CASSLSNGPNEKLFF
>.|TRBJ1-1|TRBV5-1|.
TGCGCCAGCAGCCCGACCCGTGGGTCAGAAAGTGAAGCTTTCTTT
CASSPTRGSESEAFF
>many|TRBJ2-2|TRBV12-3/TRBV12-4|.
TGTGCCAGCAGTGGACAGCTGAACACCGGGGAGCTGTTTTTT
CASSGQLNTGELFF
>.|TRBJ2-1|TRBV9|.
TGTGCCAGCAGCGCGTCGAGGAGGGAGCAGTTCTTC
CASSASRREQFF
>.|TRBJ2-7|TRBV7-6|.
TGTGCCAGCAGCGCGTCGGACAGAGAAGGCGAGCAGTACTTC
CASSASDREGEQYF
>many|TRBJ2-1|TRBV14|TRBD1
TGTGCCAGCAGACATACAGGGGGGACCTACAATGAGCAGTTCTTC
CASRHTGGTYNEQFF
>many|TRBJ2-1|TRBV12-3/TRBV12-4|.
TGTGCCAGCAGGCGGGGATCCTACAATGAGCAGTTCTTC
CASRRGSYNEQFF
>few|TRBJ2-7|TRBV30|.
TGTGCCTGGAGTGTGGTTCGGGGCTACGAGCAGTACTTC
CAWSVVRGYEQYF
>few|TRBJ2-3|TRBV29-1|.
TGCAGCGCGCAGGGTGGAGATACGCAGTATTTT
CSAQGGDTQYF